Below, 8 T cell receptor beta chains from the same sample are listed, as sequenced in a study of T cell responses to AZD1222 COVID-19 vaccine. Some clones are missing from TCRdb's copy, which holds only in-frame ones; the method was immunoSEQ multiplex PCR. Of under 150,000 clones listed, approximately 90% are singletons. Sequenced here: peripheral blood, sampled on day 0 of MenACWY control vaccination. The receptors stem from an adult in good health.

The chain combines TRBV30 with TRBJ1-2; D perhaps matches TRBD1 (6 bases). The CDR3 totals 13 residues. CDR1 GTSNPN and CDR2 SVGIG come from the germline V gene (reference sequence). V was cut by 4 bases and J by 6 bases, with 15 bases left in between. In DNA, the CDR3 is TGTGCCTGGATAACAGGGTTCGGGGATGGCTACACCTTC. It is translated as CAWITGFGDGYTF.

This chain connects TRBV6-5 to TRBJ2-4; perhaps D is TRBD1 or TRBD2 (5 bases each). The germline V and J ends were trimmed by 9 bases and 7 bases, with 16 bases remaining between them. Germline V gene lookup returns CDR1 MNHEY and CDR2 SVGAGI. CDR3 length equals 13 residues. The CDR3 DNA is TGTGCCAGAGAGGGACCCTTAGGGAACATTCAGTACTTC. It translates to CAREGPLGNIQYF.

This chain uses TRBV3-1 (or the pseudogene TRBV3-2) with TRBJ2-5; D is unresolved. The CDR3 runs 11 residues. The germline V gene encodes CDR1 LGHDT and CDR2 YNNKEL (reference sequence). V gave up 5 bases and J gave up 5 bases, with 6 bases separating them. This chain's CDR3 is CASSSLETQYF. The DNA of the CDR3 is TGTGCCAGCAGCTCTCTCGAGACCCAGTACTTC.

The chain is built from TRBV5-1 and TRBJ1-1; no clear D. Trimming left V 5 bases short and J 5 bases short, with 13 bases between. The germline V gene has CDR1 SGHRS and CDR2 YFSETQ. CDR3 size: 13 residues. CDR3 loop: CASRLDGRTEAFF. Here the CDR3 DNA reads TGCGCCAGCAGACTTGACGGAAGGACTGAAGCTTTCTTT.

The J gene is TRBJ1-6, the V gene TRBV28; TRBD1 matches at 8 bases. The junction had 14 bases not matched to a gene; V was cut back by 6 bases and J by 7 bases. Per the germline V gene, CDR1 is MDHEN and CDR2 is SYDVKM. This CDR3 comprises 17 residues. CDR3 coding DNA: TGTGCCAGCAGCCAATGGACCCTAACAGGGGGGAATTCACCCCTCCACTTT. Translation: CASSQWTLTGGNSPLHF.

The rearrangement uses TRBV4-1 and TRBJ1-2; TRBD1 aligns across 8 bases. Germline assignment: CDR1 MGHRA and CDR2 YSYEKL. Germline trimming cut 8 bases from V and 6 bases from J; bases unmatched to any gene: 14. The CDR3 totals 15 residues. The CDR3: CASSPSGQGSNGYTF. As DNA, the CDR3 is TGCGCCAGCTCGCCTTCCGGACAGGGATCGAATGGCTACACCTTC.

This clone was seen just once. The chain couples TRBV29-1 to TRBJ2-2, with D perhaps matching TRBD2 (6 bases). CDR1 is SQVTM and CDR2 is ANQGSEA in the germline V gene. V lost 5 bases and J lost 6, with 10 bases in between. The CDR3 has 12 residues. The CDR3 sequence is CSVRDFSGELFF. The CDR3 coding sequence is TGCAGCGTTCGGGACTTTTCCGGGGAGCTGTTTTTT.

The rearrangement joins TRBV19 to TRBJ2-3; 7 bases match TRBD1. The V gene's germline CDR1 is LNHDA and CDR2 SQIVND (reference sequence). This CDR3 has 14 amino acids. Trimming removed 6 bases from V and 2 bases from J; junction bases left unmatched: 5. DNA of the CDR3: TGTGCCAGTAGCCCGGACAGGACCACAGATACGCAGTATTTT. It encodes CASSPDRTTDTQYF.